The 15 T cell receptor beta chains below come from one sample, sequenced in a study of shared clonotypes between healthy human individuals (dated by TCRdb to 2020 to 2021). Receptors were amplified or captured by the immunoSEQ multiplex PCR assay. Here the immuneACCESS table is served through TCRdb, limited to in-frame sequences with V and J called. Missing clones are a known gap in these copies; in checked studies unresolved V genes cover under half, and the rest lacks a known reason. The sample yields fewer than 600,000 clones; over 60% were counted once. Around 12% of the sample rests with the top ten. The sequenced material came from PBMCs. The receptors stem from a middle-aged woman in good health. Some clones in this sample may be carry-over from other donors' samples.

A note on this clone: A far larger clone is one base from this, pointing to a likely read error. CDR3 nucleotide sequence: TGCAGCGTTGGAAAGGTGGGGGGCACCGGGGAGCTGTTTTTT. It translates to CSVGKVGGTGELFF. The chain links TRBV29-1 to TRBJ2-2; TRBD2 is a possible D gene (6 bases). There are 14 residues in the CDR3. CDR1 SQVTM and CDR2 ANQGSEA come from the germline V gene. With 4 bases removed from V and 4 bases from J, the gap between germline ends came to 13 bases.

This chain links TRBV28 with TRBJ2-1; D gene uncertain. CDR1 is MDHEN, CDR2 SYDVKM, per germline. This CDR3 comprises 13 residues. Trimming removed 1 base from V and 7 bases from J, with 8 bases in between. CDR3 amino acids: CASSLLSRNEQFF. The CDR3 DNA is TGTGCCAGCAGTTTATTGTCCAGAAATGAGCAGTTCTTC.

V gene TRBV29-1 combines with J gene TRBJ2-5; TRBD2 is a possible D gene (5 bases). The V end was cut by 3 bases, the J end by 5 bases, with 10 bases between. Germline assignment: CDR1 SQVTM and CDR2 ANQGSEA. The length of the CDR3 is 12 residues. CDR3 sequence reads: CSVDSRGETQYF. CDR3 nucleotide sequence: TGCAGCGTTGACTCTCGGGGTGAGACCCAGTACTTC.

The chain's CDR3 is CASTYDRGQETQYF. Written as DNA, the CDR3 is TGTGCCAGCACCTACGACAGGGGACAAGAGACCCAGTACTTC. The J gene is TRBJ2-5, the V gene TRBV7-9; 8 bases line up with TRBD1. Germline assignment: CDR1 SEHNR and CDR2 FQNEAQ (reference sequence). The CDR3 is 14 amino acids. V shed 7 bases, J shed 2 bases, and the junction held 6 bases outside the gene matches.

This chain uses TRBV27 with TRBJ2-2; D not resolved. Trimming stripped 4 bases from V and 2 bases from J, with 2 bases between. Germline V lookup: CDR1 MNHEY, CDR2 SMNVEV (reference sequence). This CDR3 has 12 amino acids. CDR3 sequence: CASSYNTGELFF. CDR3 sequence (DNA): TGTGCCAGCAGTTATAACACCGGGGAGCTGTTTTTT.

CDR3 nucleotide sequence: TGCGCCAGCAGCCCTGGGCACGCGGGACCGAGCACAGATACGCAGTATTTT. This sequence encodes CASSPGHAGPSTDTQYF. V and J are TRBV5-1 and TRBJ2-3; a possible D gene is TRBD2 (6 bases). Germline CDR1 and CDR2: SGHRS and YFSETQ. This CDR3 spans 17 amino acids. V lost 4 bases to trimming and J lost 0 bases, with 18 bases between them.

The genes are TRBV4-1 and TRBJ2-1; TRBD2 might be the D (5 bases). V was clipped by 3 bases and J by 12 bases, with 18 bases between them. CDR3 length: 14 residues. CDR1 and CDR2 (germline): MGHRA, YSYEKL. CDR3 region: CASSQSELAGGQFF. The CDR3 bases are TGCGCCAGCAGCCAGTCGGAGCTAGCAGGAGGGCAGTTCTTC.

This chain links TRBV28 with TRBJ2-7; D not resolved. The CDR3 runs 15 residues. V was pared by 5 bases and J by 0 bases, with 14 bases between. Germline V gives CDR1 MDHEN, CDR2 SYDVKM. CDR3 residues: CASSALPGYSYEQYF. CDR3 nucleotides: TGTGCCAGCAGTGCCCTCCCCGGATACTCCTACGAGCAGTACTTC. Complete variable domain (other parts from reference TRBV28 and TRBJ2-7): DVKVTQSSRYLVKRTGEKVFLECVQDMDHENMFWYRQDPGLGLRLIYFSYDVKMKEKGDIPEGYSVSREKKERFSLILESASTNQTSMYLCASSALPGYSYEQYFGPGTRLTVT.

The genes are TRBV2 and TRBJ2-7, with D unclear. In germline, CDR1 is SNHLY, CDR2 FYNNEI. V lost 8 bases and J lost 2, with 4 bases in between. The CDR3 has 10 residues. The DNA of the CDR3 is TGTGCCAGCGTTGCCTACGAGCAGTACTTC. As protein: CASVAYEQYF.

This clone showed up many times. The same CDR3 arises from other DNA sequences in this sample as well. This rearrangement joins TRBV5-6 to TRBJ1-1; 9 bases line up with TRBD1. Looked up from germline, CDR1 is SGHDT and CDR2 is YYEEEE. The CDR3 is made up of 15 amino acids. After removal of 2 bases from V and 5 bases from J, the junction contained 7 bases not matched to a gene. The CDR3 region is CASSLLQGAGTEAFF. CDR3 sequence (DNA): TGTGCCAGCAGCTTATTACAGGGGGCTGGGACTGAAGCTTTCTTT.

Points on this clone: The junction and the germline gene differ at one end; a read error may be behind it. DNA for the CDR3: TGTGCCAGCAGTGAATCCCAAAGCCGGCCCAGCTTC. It codes for CASSESQSRPSF. The chain is built from TRBV6-1 and TRBJ1-2; D is unresolved. The CDR3 length is 12 residues. CDR1 is MNHNS and CDR2 is SASEGT in the germline V gene.

This rearrangement joins TRBV18 to TRBJ2-5; 10 bases match TRBD2. The CDR3 totals 17 residues. The V segment lost 3 bases and the J segment 5 bases; nucleotides outside the gene matches: 12. From germline, CDR1 is KGHSH and CDR2 LQKENI. The CDR3 protein is CASSPPLAGIGLETQYF. CDR3 DNA sequence: TGTGCCAGCTCACCGCCACTAGCGGGAATAGGTTTGGAGACCCAGTACTTC.

On this clone: One base separates it from a far larger clone, so it is likely a read error. The genes are TRBV30 and TRBJ2-5, with D perhaps being TRBD1 or TRBD2 (5 bases each). The CDR3 runs 12 residues. CDR1 and CDR2 from the germline V gene are GTSNPN and SVGIG (reference sequence). In DNA, the CDR3 is TGTGCCTGGAGTGTAGGGACCTACGAGCAGCACTTC. Protein sequence: CAWSVGTYEQHF.

This chain connects TRBV19 to TRBJ2-1; TRBD2 is a possible D gene (6 bases). Trimming stripped 3 bases from V and 6 bases from J, with 15 bases between. CDR1 and CDR2 (germline): LNHDA, SQIVND (reference sequence). CDR3 size: 15 residues. The DNA for the CDR3 is TGTGCCAGTAGTATGCTGTCTAGCGAGGTCAATGAGCAGTTCTTC. Translation gives CASSMLSSEVNEQFF. Full variable domain (rest looked up from reference TRBV19 and TRBJ2-1): DGGITQSPKYLFRKEGQNVTLSCEQNLNHDAMYWYRQDPGQGLRLIYYSQIVNDFQKGDIAEGYSVSREKKESFPLTVTSAQKNPTAFYLCASSMLSSEVNEQFFGPGTRLTVL.

V usage is TRBV11-2 and J usage is TRBJ2-7; the D call may be TRBD1 or TRBD2 (5 bases each). CDR3 length: 13 amino acids. CDR1 is SGHAT and CDR2 is FQNNGV in the germline V gene. V dropped 0 bases and J dropped 8 bases, with 11 bases sitting between them. Here the CDR3 DNA reads TGTGCCAGCAGCTTAGATCTGGGACGGAAGCAGTACTTC. Protein product: CASSLDLGRKQYF.